This T cell receptor beta chain was recovered during a study of cytomegalovirus exposure and HLA in healthy donors (dated by TCRdb to about 2017). Turning to the overall study: According to an earlier analysis of several hundred of the donors, 200 million or so T cells yielded roughly 110 million unique TCR beta sequences and around 300 Gb of sequence data. All discovery cohort repertoires had been generated on a single sequencing platform. Rather than using new phenotypic data, the later analysis identified candidate immune exposures from TCR beta sequences and from how often those sequences occurred across donors. Genome-wide SNP genotypes for about 65% of the 666 donors were used in a later genetic analysis, which treated that subset as a discovery cohort. The study was designed to test whether signatures of past pathogen exposure could be identified by cataloging public T cell receptors. A later analysis re-examined previously published TCR beta repertoires from about 700 donors and added high-resolution HLA genotyping to investigate patterns of TCR occurrence. Of the 350 to 450 genotyped donors, 75% to 85% were placed in the genetic ancestry cluster associated with self-reported Caucasian donors. An early release that covered some 630 HLA-typed donors contained 300 to 350 gigabases of sequencing data and tens of millions of unique TCR sequences. Alongside the repertoire data, information on donor age, sex, ethnicity and CMV serostatus was compiled. Both class I and class II loci were covered by HLA typing, at four-digit resolution. Typing coverage varied by locus: roughly 629-640 donors for A, B, C, DRB1 and DQB1; about 520 for DQA1; more than 600 for DPA1; under 490 for DPB1. Using immunosequencing, the study profiled T cell repertoires from about 620 subjects and related those repertoires to cytomegalovirus serostatus. Among almost 400 genotyped donors of the cohort, an average of 235,054 unique TCR beta nucleotide sequences were sequenced per donor, 15% to 20% of them non-productive. The study combined high-throughput TCR immunosequencing, statistical association of individual TCRs with disease status, and machine learning to predict cytomegalovirus infection status. In addition to the first cohort of approximately 670 subjects, a separate validation cohort of approximately 110 different subjects was used. In an earlier analysis of 587 of the donors, high-throughput TCR beta sequencing was used to judge whether each TCR beta V gene segment behaved as functional or pseudogenic. Roughly five DR-DQ haplotypes were treated as single units for association and clustering because of strong linkage in the cohort.

Summary of the overall study and its limitations: According to a later genetic analysis, donors in an Asian-associated ancestry cluster had fewer N-insertions in productive TCRs than the roughly 670-donor mean. In vitro tests confirmed that a few of the cytomegalovirus-associated TCR beta chains recognize cytomegalovirus antigens. Linkage disequilibrium might explain the correlated functional status among segregating V segments, but an unknown experimental factor could not be excluded. Broadly in line with IMGT annotations, most TCR beta V segments showed up in productive rearrangements about 87% or about 30% of the time in an earlier analysis of 587 of the donors. In both the original and validation cohorts, the classifier was reported to diagnose cytomegalovirus status with high specificity and sensitivity. When HLA alleles, especially DR and DQ, strongly co-occurred, attributing TCR associations to individual alleles was difficult. In a later analysis, TCR association rates were found to vary across HLA loci, with the most associated TCRs seen for DRB1 alleles and the fewest for HLA-C alleles. In a later analysis, several top co-occurrence clusters were reported to appear linked to parvovirus B19, influenza, CMV and Epstein-Barr virus. In a later analysis, most CMV-associated TCR beta chains were found to appear HLA-restricted, with HLA associations seemingly driven largely by CMV exposure. According to the authors, the approach could potentially be generalized to other disease states and immunological phenotypes. Over 15 rarely observed V segments, including chromosome 9 orphons, were excluded from the earlier analysis of several hundred of the donors because counts were too low. For the cohort, immune exposure information was limited to CMV serostatus. A cluster of highly shared sequence variants was judged likely to represent a technical artifact of the sequencing pipeline. Most TCR sequences were seen in very few donors, while some public TCRs were found in many individuals. Roughly uniform sequencing depth across donors was assumed in presence/absence analyses, although this assumption may not hold. A later genetic analysis associated a missense DCLRE1C variant with V-gene and J-gene trimming of TCR beta chains, and an independent cohort replicated the association. In a later analysis, about 17,000 TCR beta sequences were associated with specific HLA alleles at a false discovery rate of 0.05. In the study, roughly 160 TCR beta chains were listed as associated with cytomegalovirus. A further reported finding was that TCR beta sequences accurately predicted the HLA-A and HLA-B alleles for most subjects in the first cohort. Because HLA typing was unavailable for some donors at each locus, only the typed subset was used in association tests. The cohort was sequenced for TCR beta chains only, and without alpha or paired-chain data the features that could be detected were limited. A later analysis found that HLA-associated TCR beta chains were more clonally expanded and had lower generation probabilities than equally common non-associated chains.

The library was produced with the immunoSEQ multiplex PCR assay. For the multiplex PCR, a mixture combining 60 forward primers for TCR Vbeta segments and 13 reverse primers for TCR Jbeta segments was used. Amplification of the CDR3 region of rearranged TCR beta genes was performed with a multiplex PCR assay on genomic DNA. Amplified TCR beta libraries were sequenced as 87-base-pair reads on the Illumina HiSeq System. The paper's processing steps were these. Across the 500 to 700 repertoires, a later analysis counted 75 million to 90 million unique TCR beta chains, roughly 11 million of which were shared by at least two donors. Raw reads were error-corrected and collapsed into unique sequences by a nearest-neighbor algorithm in which closely related sequences were merged to remove PCR and sequencing errors. V, D and J gene segments were assigned by aligning CDR3 sequences to IMGT reference sequences. For a sequence to be retained, a match of at least six nucleotides to both a V gene segment and a J gene segment was required. A rearrangement counted as productive if the CDR3 had no stop codons and remained in frame with V and J, and every other rearrangement counted as non-productive. CDR3 was defined according to IMGT convention as the region running from the second conserved V-encoded cysteine to the conserved J-encoded phenylalanine. The earlier analysis of approximately 590 of the donors excluded any sequence lacking an unambiguous match to a single V gene segment. An earlier analysis of several hundred of the donors called V segments functional above 56.7% productive rearrangements and segregating when the between-donor standard deviation exceeded 5%. A statistical classification framework was built to diagnose cytomegalovirus status from the catalog of TCR beta chain sequences. A later analysis assigned V and J genes by comparing TCR nucleotide sequences with IMGT/GENE-DB human TR gene sequences. Using the TCRdist pipeline, a later analysis assigned CDR3 sequences along with most-parsimonious VDJ recombination scenarios. In a later analysis, every TCR beta chain was defined by the combination of its CDR3 amino acid sequence and its V-gene family, and reads without a unique V-gene family were dropped. To address suspected cross-contamination and a sequencing artifact, a later analysis removed some 620 highly shared, low-generation-probability nucleotide sequences. In a later analysis, a clonal expansion index for each public chain was calculated from normalized within-repertoire ranks of inferred template counts. Generation probabilities in a later analysis came from a VDJ recombination model fitted to out-of-frame rearrangements, and those results were checked against IGoR. In a later analysis, hypergeometric tests were used to score TCR-TCR, TCR-HLA and TCR-CMV co-occurrence, with a repertoire-size bias correction applied to TCR pairs. A later analysis estimated false discovery rates by permuting HLA or CMV assignments 20 times. In a later analysis, co-occurring TCRs were grouped using DBSCAN, and TCRdist sequence similarity was added for clustering within HLA-allele-positive subsets. Repertoires with fewer than 30,000 or more than 120,000 public chains, plus five repertoires with anomalous nucleotide sharing, were excluded from co-occurrence clustering. This immuneACCESS table, as held by TCRdb, lists in-frame sequences with V and J called but not all clones. Of the missing ones, under half trace to an unresolved V gene in checked studies; the others have no known cause. The V and J calls and clone size were taken over from that table, and D and trimming were inferred from the DNA. The sample has some 120,000 clones on record, around three quarters of them singletons. The ten largest clones add up to 9.5% to 15% of the sample.

Comments on this clone: There is no known antigen for this receptor. No base-level quality is on record; no much larger clone is a single base apart.

The cohort consisted of 600 or so healthy bone marrow donors. All cohort members were sampled while nominally healthy, although unrecorded immune exposures were likely present. The donor was CMV seropositive and belonged to the group of more than 250 seropositive cohort members. A peripheral blood sample was provided by each donor, and peripheral blood mononuclear cells were used for TCR beta sequencing. The Qiagen DNeasy Blood Extraction Kit was used to extract genomic DNA from the blood cell samples. The receptor was derived from a middle-aged woman in good health and CMV-seropositive. The material sequenced was PBMCs.

The CDR3 region has the sequence CASSYSALLRNTEAFF. The nucleotides are TGTGCCAGCAGTTACTCTGCCTTGCTGCGGAACACTGAAGCTTTCTTT. The sequence links TRBV6-5 to TRBJ1-1; no D segment can be confidently identified. V lost 0 bases and J lost 1 base; the stretch between them is 12 bases long. From its cysteine to its phenylalanine, the CDR3 spans 16 amino acids. Kept here is only the CDR3 DNA, which spans 48 bases and is read in frame from base 1. CDR1 MNHEY and CDR2 SVGAGI are derived from the germline V gene.